This is a list of T cell receptor beta chains from one sample in a study of cytomegalovirus exposure and HLA in healthy donors. Here immunoSEQ multiplex PCR was the method, and the copy in TCRdb shows in-frame clones only, minus some. Altogether about 92,000 clones are present, approximately 84% being singletons, with the ten largest covering around 1.2%. Sequencing was carried out using PBMCs. These receptors originate from a girl aged 2-10 years in good health and CMV-seropositive. The CDR3 runs from the conserved cysteine through the conserved F or W.

j_gene | v_gene | CDR3aa
TRBJ2-1 | TRBV27 | CASSYGSYNEQFF
TRBJ1-5 | TRBV6-5 | CASSRTGNQPQHF
TRBJ1-1 | TRBV10-3 | CAISDGGLGQGAEAFF
TRBJ2-7 | TRBV18 | CASSKLRPGQGTYEQYF
TRBJ1-5 | TRBV6-5 | CASSYKGGSNQPQHF
TRBJ1-1 | TRBV29-1 | CSAAGTRDTEAFF
TRBJ1-1 | TRBV30 | CAWSDRGKEVGTFF
TRBJ2-1 | TRBV7-6 | CASSSRSGVRTGSNEQFF
TRBJ2-3 | TRBV7-3 | CASSPALRETQYF
TRBJ1-1 | TRBV5-1 | CASSPDGDTEAFF
TRBJ1-1 | TRBV28 | CASSLEQFTEAFF
TRBJ1-4 | TRBV30 | CAWSGLLSAATNEKLFF
TRBJ1-4 | TRBV5-1 | CASGGPNEKLFF
TRBJ1-4 | TRBV4-2 | CASSQERVGGAGTDEKLFF
TRBJ1-1 | TRBV27 | CASSTGNTEAFF
TRBJ1-5 | TRBV7-9 | CASSLGTGGDQPQHF
TRBJ2-4 | TRBV4-1 | CASSQGLIGGGDLAKNIQYF
TRBJ2-1 | TRBV28 | CASSSGRPLHNEQFF